The rows below give T cell receptor beta chains drawn from one sample of a study of blood T cell repertoires in COVID-19. Method: immunoSEQ multiplex PCR; TCRdb's copy keeps in-frame clones and lacks some. Of some 200,000 clones in the sample, roughly 80% were seen once. The material sequenced was peripheral blood. The receptors come from a man between 60 and 75 years old with COVID-19, enrolled during active disease. The CDR3 runs from the conserved cysteine through the conserved F or W. The D gene is left open where the match is weak. Where a row states a size, it is once, few, many or the class of an expanded clone; other rows omit it.

abundance,v_gene,d_gene,j_gene,CDR3aa,CDR3nt
-,TRBV15,TRBD1,TRBJ2-5,CATSRQGAQETQYF,TGTGCCACCAGCAGACAGGGGGCCCAAGAGACCCAGTACTTC
-,TRBV7-3,TRBD2,TRBJ2-1,CASRSPGRLAESEQFF,TGTGCCAGCAGGTCTCCAGGGAGACTAGCCGAGAGTGAGCAGTTCTTC
-,TRBV7-9,-,TRBJ1-1,CASSPGTGIRRTEAFF,TGTGCCAGCAGCCCGGGAACGGGGATCCGAAGGACTGAAGCTTTCTTT
-,TRBV5-4,TRBD2,TRBJ2-5,CASSAGLAGGLGGETQYF,TGTGCCAGCAGCGCGGGACTAGCGGGAGGCCTGGGCGGGGAGACCCAGTACTTC
-,TRBV6-6,-,TRBJ2-7,CASRLTGEPNEQYF,TGTGCCAGCAGGTTAACGGGAGAGCCCAACGAGCAGTACTTC
-,TRBV27,TRBD1,TRBJ1-2,CASSAGGRTHGYTF,TGTGCCAGCAGCGCAGGGGGACGGACCCATGGCTACACCTTC
-,TRBV5-1,-,TRBJ2-7,CASSLDAGSSFYEQYF,TGCGCCAGCAGCTTGGACGCAGGTTCTTCCTTCTACGAGCAGTACTTC
-,TRBV3-1/TRBV3-2,TRBD1,TRBJ2-1,CASSLAGTGASYEQFF,TGTGCCAGCAGCCTAGCCGGGACAGGGGCCTCTTATGAGCAGTTCTTC
-,TRBV24-1,TRBD1,TRBJ2-7,CATSWGQGGSEQYF,TGTGCCACCAGTTGGGGACAGGGCGGAAGCGAGCAGTACTTC
-,TRBV10-1,-,TRBJ2-5,CASSELAGGQETQYF,TGCGCCAGCAGTGAGCTGGCAGGGGGGCAAGAGACCCAGTACTTC
-,TRBV6-5,TRBD2,TRBJ2-1,CASRWLAGGNNEQFF,TGTGCCAGCAGGTGGCTAGCGGGAGGGAACAATGAGCAGTTCTTC
-,TRBV5-1,-,TRBJ1-1,CASSFNQEAFF,TGCGCCAGCAGCTTCAATCAAGAAGCTTTCTTT
-,TRBV9,-,TRBJ2-1,CASSVLASAYYSYNEQFF,TGTGCCAGCAGCGTATTGGCTAGCGCTTATTACTCCTACAATGAGCAGTTCTTC
-,TRBV15,TRBD1,TRBJ1-5,CATSRDRGYQPQHF,TGTGCCACCAGCAGGGACAGGGGTTATCAGCCCCAGCATTTT
-,TRBV5-6,TRBD2,TRBJ2-1,CASSLFSGRANEQFF,TGTGCCAGCAGCTTGTTTAGCGGGAGGGCCAATGAGCAGTTCTTC
-,TRBV4-1,-,TRBJ1-1,CASSQGSPTFEAFF,TGCGCCAGCAGCCAAGGGTCGCCTACGTTTGAAGCTTTCTTT
-,TRBV10-3,TRBD1,TRBJ2-7,CAISDSGTGGRGEQYF,TGTGCCATCAGTGACTCTGGGACAGGGGGAAGGGGCGAGCAGTACTTC
-,TRBV5-1,TRBD2,TRBJ2-1,CASSLRTSGANEQFF,TGCGCCAGCAGCTTGCGGACTAGCGGAGCCAATGAGCAGTTCTTC
-,TRBV4-2,TRBD2,TRBJ2-3,CASSQVTAGVPDTQYF,TGTGCCAGCAGCCAAGTCACGGCGGGGGTGCCAGATACGCAGTATTTT
-,TRBV5-4,-,TRBJ2-3,CASSLEPTRYTDTQYF,TGTGCCAGCAGCTTGGAGCCAACGCGGTACACAGATACGCAGTATTTT
few,TRBV5-1,-,TRBJ1-5,CASSAGSASSNQPQHF,TGCGCCAGCAGCGCAGGGTCCGCCTCAAGCAATCAGCCCCAGCATTTT
-,TRBV13,TRBD1,TRBJ1-4,CASSSSTGTDNEKLFF,TGTGCCAGCAGCTCCTCGACCGGGACAGATAATGAAAAACTGTTTTTT
-,TRBV15,TRBD1,TRBJ2-6,CATSGRDRGFSGANVLTF,TGTGCCACCAGCGGCCGGGACAGGGGATTCTCTGGGGCCAACGTCCTGACTTTC
-,TRBV19,-,TRBJ2-7,CASSPQLAVPSYEQYF,TGTGCCAGTAGCCCGCAGTTGGCAGTACCCTCCTACGAGCAGTACTTC
few,TRBV19,-,TRBJ1-1,CASSIARASEAFF,TGTGCCAGTAGTATAGCACGAGCGTCTGAAGCTTTCTTT
-,TRBV3-1/TRBV3-2,-,TRBJ1-4,CASSSRETGKLFF,TGTGCCAGCAGCTCTCGGGAGACGGGGAAACTGTTTTTT
-,TRBV6-6,TRBD1,TRBJ1-4,CASSSSTGGTEKLFF,TGTGCCAGCAGTTCATCTACAGGGGGAACGGAAAAACTGTTTTTT
-,TRBV9,-,TRBJ2-1,CASSVFFNEQFF,TGTGCCAGCAGCGTCTTCTTCAATGAGCAGTTCTTC
-,TRBV6-5,-,TRBJ1-1,CASSLDWRTEAFF,TGTGCCAGCAGTTTGGACTGGCGGACTGAAGCTTTCTTT
-,TRBV7-2,-,TRBJ1-1,CASSLGWQTEAFF,TGTGCCAGCAGCTTAGGGTGGCAGACTGAAGCTTTCTTT
-,TRBV2,TRBD1,TRBJ2-2,CASIKGGSTGELFF,TGTGCCAGCATCAAAGGGGGCAGCACCGGGGAGCTGTTTTTT
-,TRBV19,-,TRBJ1-6,CASSMDTLSYNSPLHF,TGTGCCAGTAGTATGGACACCCTCTCCTATAATTCACCCCTCCACTTT
-,TRBV19,-,TRBJ1-5,CASNPGRNQPQHF,TGTGCCAGTAATCCAGGGCGCAATCAGCCCCAGCATTTT
once,TRBV12-3/TRBV12-4,-,TRBJ2-1,CASNSVDNEQFF,TGTGCCAGCAATTCCGTAGACAATGAGCAGTTCTTC
-,TRBV6-5,TRBD1,TRBJ2-4,CASMGRGRWDIQYF,TGTGCCAGCATGGGCAGGGGGCGCTGGGACATTCAGTACTTC
once,TRBV4-2,-,TRBJ1-2,CASSHPGESGYGYTF,TGTGCCAGCAGCCACCCAGGGGAATCGGGCTATGGCTACACCTTC
-,TRBV9,-,TRBJ1-4,CASSVEGTTNEKLFF,TGTGCCAGCAGCGTAGAGGGGACAACTAATGAAAAACTGTTTTTT
few,TRBV27,TRBD1,TRBJ1-1,CASRRDRGPIEAFF,TGTGCCAGCCGCCGGGACAGGGGGCCTATTGAAGCTTTCTTT
-,TRBV24-1,-,TRBJ1-2,CATSESRGSNYGYTF,TGTGCCACCAGCGAGAGCCGGGGATCGAACTATGGCTACACCTTC
-,TRBV28,TRBD1,TRBJ1-1,CASSRPDRGLITEAFF,TGTGCCAGCAGTAGACCAGACAGGGGGCTTATCACTGAAGCTTTCTTT
-,TRBV6-2/TRBV6-3,-,TRBJ2-7,CASSYLAGSHEQYF,TGTGCCAGCAGTTACTTGGCAGGGTCCCACGAGCAGTACTTC
once,TRBV2,-,TRBJ1-5,CASSPGAPNQPQHF,TGTGCCAGCAGCCCTGGAGCCCCCAATCAGCCCCAGCATTTT
-,TRBV10-3,-,TRBJ1-1,CAIGTGNTEAFF,TGTGCCATTGGAACAGGGAACACTGAAGCTTTCTTT
-,TRBV4-1,-,TRBJ1-1,CASSPGGSGTEAFF,TGCGCCAGCAGCCCGGGGGGGAGTGGAACTGAAGCTTTCTTT
-,TRBV4-2,TRBD2,TRBJ2-1,CASSKVKTHLSGRTYNEQFF,TGTGCCAGCAGCAAAGTGAAAACCCATCTAAGCGGGAGGACCTACAATGAGCAGTTCTTC
once,TRBV7-9,TRBD1,TRBJ2-5,CASSLRGQQETQYF,TGTGCCAGCAGCTTAAGGGGGCAGCAAGAGACCCAGTACTTC
-,TRBV11-2,TRBD1,TRBJ1-6,CASSPGTDNSPLHF,TGTGCCAGCAGCCCCGGGACAGATAATTCACCCCTCCACTTT